This TCR beta chain was sequenced in a study of beta chain features in type 1 diabetes. About this clone itself: What it recognizes is unknown.

Study conclusions and caveats: Shortening of TCRB CDR3s, moderate but significant, appeared in all four CD4+ subsets of Type 1 diabetes patients.

Sequencing targeted expressed TCRB transcripts, as all isolated RNA had been reverse transcribed. Sequencing used immunoSEQ multiplex PCR; TCRdb keeps in-frame clones, though not all of them. The repertoire holds about 120,000 clones, over 15% seen once, with approximately 2.3% in the top ten. This clonotype was sampled from a man in his thirties or forties with type 1 diabetes. What was sequenced was central memory CD4+ T cells from blood.

The CDR3 DNA reads as TGCGCCAGCAGCCAAAGTTACACAGCAACTAATGAAAAACTGTTTTTT. Translated, it gives CASSQSYTATNEKLFF. V gene TRBV4-3 combines with J gene TRBJ1-4; D gene ambiguous. Germline-derived CDR1 and CDR2 are LGHNA and YSLEER. The V gene lost 2 bases and the J gene lost 0 bases, with 10 bases spanning the gap. This CDR3 contains 16 residues.